The clone carrying this T cell receptor beta chain has just a few counts. A template switching step contributed a universal primer site, while unique molecular identifiers were present in the cDNA. TCRdb re-analysed the 5' RACE reads in MiXCR, keeping a single row per CDR3 protein. The sample includes nearly 200,000 distinct CDR3 sequences, approximately 15% seen only once; the top ten take 35% to 45%. The CDR3 length is 14 residues. The germline V and J ends were trimmed by 7 bases and 2 bases, with 14 bases remaining between them. The germline CDR1 and CDR2 sequences are SEHNR and FQNEAQ (reference sequence). The source of the sample is a study of identical twins. The data were also submitted as part of a second study, on T cells expressing NK-cell markers. That study reports: Sequencing of TCR beta repertoires drew on sorted CD3+CD56+NKG2C+, CD3+CD56+NKG2C- and CD3+CD56-NKG2C+ T cells. Eight donors were sequenced, of whom seven were HCMV-seropositive, while the remaining one was HCMV-seronegative. Among four donors, these clonotypes also ranked first in the CD3+CD56-NKG2C+ fraction.

This receptor was obtained from a woman younger than 35 in good health. The rearrangement joins TRBV7-9 to TRBJ2-5; D gene unclear. The sample taken for sequencing was CD8+ T cells sorted from blood. CDR3 DNA sequence: TGTGCCAGCAAGCTAGGACCATTTCAAGAGACCCAGTACTTC. This sequence encodes CASKLGPFQETQYF.